This paragraph covers one T cell receptor beta chain sequence. This clonotype has just a few counts. Its antigen remains unidentified. No base quality information exists; no much larger clone differs at one position. Only healthy Caucasian donors were included. Three pairs of female monozygotic twins, all aged 18 to 29 years, made up the twin cohort. RNA for TCR libraries was isolated from peripheral blood mononuclear cells. The data stem from a study of identical twins (dated by TCRdb to the mid-2010s). Looking at the study overall: TCR alpha and beta repertoires from monozygotic twins, unrelated adults of various ages and cord blood were deep-sequenced to test whether fetal clonotypes persist. To rule out contamination, the twin experiments were replicated at different times with different library preparation protocols.

The germline V gene encodes CDR1 LGHNA and CDR2 YNFKEQ. From the cysteine through the phenylalanine, the CDR3 covers 15 amino acids. Only CDR3 DNA is held: 45 bases, read in frame from base 1. The germline ends are 13 bases apart after V is trimmed by 8 bases and J by 0 bases. Study-wide conclusions, independent of this receptor: Excess twin sharing in beta out-of-frame sequences was weaker because fewer shared sequences lowered the signal-to-noise ratio. Fewer insertions were carried by abundant cord blood beta clonotypes, a similar but weaker trend appeared in young adult naive repertoires, and no such trend appeared in memory repertoires. Invariant T cells such as MAIT and iNKT could partly confound zero-insertion analyses, though diverse VJ usage argued against this for most clonotypes. Compared with coincidental sharing between unrelated individuals, out-of-frame TCR alpha sequences shared between twins had an excess of sequences with low generation probability. Because the same donors could not be followed over many years, conclusions were based on cross-sectional statistical analysis. In monozygotic twins, out-of-frame TCR alpha sharing was systematically underestimated by recombination models, although the models agreed with sharing between unrelated individuals.

The library was made by 5' RACE. For sequencing, an Illumina HiSeq 2000 was employed. A universal primer binding site was added through template switching, and the final cDNA carried a unique molecular identifier so that TCR cDNA molecules could be counted accurately. First-strand cDNA for TCR alpha and beta chains was synthesized from specific primers in the conserved constant-segment region. To control for contamination, every cDNA library was double barcoded, receiving both a SMART-Mk sample barcode and Illumina barcodes. TruSeq adapter sequences along with Illumina sample barcodes were introduced in two successive PCR steps. The TCR alpha and beta cDNA libraries were sequenced on the Illumina HiSeq platform using custom primers. Per the source publication's procedure: MiGEC was used to process raw reads and extract unique molecular identifiers, and MiXCR was used to find CDR3 positions. For each individual, recombination models were inferred using an EM algorithm with the repgenHMM and IGoR tools. The analysis of shared clonotypes was done with the tcR package in R, with sharing normalized by the product of cloneset sizes. To study raw recombination free of thymic and clonal selection effects, out-of-frame nonproductive sequences were analyzed. TCRdb itself trimmed the public reads at Q25 with fastp, ran MiXCR and retained productive beta chains. Entries are consolidated by CDR3 protein sequence, retaining the most common genes and DNA. These V and J calls rely on TCRdb rather than the paper's analysis. For this sample there are 550,000 to 700,000 distinct CDR3 sequences; more than 9% appear just once. Clones ranked in the top ten supply roughly 3% of the sample.

The sample also formed part of further work on yellow fever vaccine responses in identical twins. The second study also describes: According to the authors, the vaccine-induced T cell response in identical twins seemed to be partly convergent and partly specific to each individual. Focusing on identical twins, the study followed the T cell clones that responded to the vaccine, and did so with precision.

The rearrangement combines TRBV4-2 with TRBJ1-4; the best D guess is TRBD1, with 5 bases matching. The TCR comes from a woman aged 18-29 years in good health. The material sequenced was PBMCs. The CDR3 protein sequence reads: CASAGGEATNEKLFF. The DNA reads TGTGCCAGCGCGGGGGGAGAAGCAACTAATGAAAAACTGTTTTTT.